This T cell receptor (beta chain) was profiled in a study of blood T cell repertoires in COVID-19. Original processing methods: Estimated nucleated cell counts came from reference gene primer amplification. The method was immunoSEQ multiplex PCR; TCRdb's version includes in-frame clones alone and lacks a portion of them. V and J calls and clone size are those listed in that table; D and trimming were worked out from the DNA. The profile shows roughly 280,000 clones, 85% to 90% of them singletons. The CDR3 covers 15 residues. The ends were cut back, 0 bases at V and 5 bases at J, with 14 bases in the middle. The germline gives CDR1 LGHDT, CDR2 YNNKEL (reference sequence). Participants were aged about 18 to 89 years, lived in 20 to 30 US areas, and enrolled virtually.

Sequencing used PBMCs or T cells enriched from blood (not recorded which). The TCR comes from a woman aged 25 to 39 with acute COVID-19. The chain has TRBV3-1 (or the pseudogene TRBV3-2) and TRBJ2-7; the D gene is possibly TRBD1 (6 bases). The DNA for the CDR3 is TGTGCCAGCAGCCAAGAATCAGGGGCGCGCCACGAGCAGTACTTC. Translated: CASSQESGARHEQYF.